These 13 T cell receptor beta chains were all obtained from the same sample, sequenced in a study of T cell responses to AZD1222 COVID-19 vaccine. Profiling relied on immunoSEQ multiplex PCR, and the TCRdb table lists in-frame clones only, not all of them. The sample lists approximately 110,000 clones; roughly nine tenths were seen once. Source: peripheral blood, taken on day 0 of AZD1222 vaccination. All receptors derive from an adult in good health.

The chain joins TRBV7-9 to TRBJ1-2; TRBD1 is a possible D gene (5 bases). In germline, CDR1 is SEHNR, CDR2 FQNEAQ (reference sequence). Trimming removed 4 bases from V and 3 bases from J, with 15 bases in between. CDR3 length equals 15 residues. The CDR3 spells CASSSTQGIHYGYTF. The CDR3, as DNA: TGTGCCAGCAGCTCTACGCAGGGTATTCACTATGGCTACACCTTC.

V usage is TRBV7-9 and J usage is TRBJ2-1, with 10 positions matching TRBD2. Per germline, CDR1 SEHNR and CDR2 FQNEAQ (reference sequence). With 5 bases clipped from V and 5 bases from J, the junction kept 15 bases outside the gene matches. The CDR3 runs to 18 residues. CDR3 loop: CASSPTALERGGHNEQFF. For the CDR3, the DNA is TGTGCCAGCAGCCCTACCGCCCTTGAGCGGGGGGGACACAATGAGCAGTTCTTC.

The genes are TRBV18 and TRBJ1-2; weak D call: TRBD1 (6 bases). The CDR3 contains 14 residues. V lost 6 bases to trimming and J lost 2 bases, with 13 bases between them. Germline V gene data show CDR1 as KGHSH and CDR2 as LQKENI. The CDR3 DNA reads TGTGCCAGCTCCCCGGGGGGCGGAAACTATGGCTACACCTTC. Its protein is CASSPGGGNYGYTF.

This chain joins TRBV3-1 (or the pseudogene TRBV3-2) and TRBJ1-4; 8 bases fit TRBD1. The CDR3 is made up of 15 amino acids. From germline, CDR1 is LGHDT and CDR2 YNNKEL (reference sequence). After removal of 4 bases from V and 2 bases from J, the junction contained 3 bases not matched to a gene. For the CDR3, the DNA is TGTGCCAGCAGCCCCCGGACAGGGACTAATGAAAAACTGTTTTTT. Its protein is CASSPRTGTNEKLFF.

To note about this clone: A junction boundary mismatches the germline segment, possibly from a read error. The gene calls are TRBV7-7 and TRBJ1-3, with D tentatively TRBD1 (5 bases). CDR1 is SSHAT and CDR2 is FNYEAQ in the germline V gene (reference sequence). The length of the CDR3 is 14 residues. CDR3 coding DNA: TGTGCTAGCAGCTTAGCGGGGGCTGGAAACACCATATATTTT. Amino acid sequence: CASSLAGAGNTIYF.

The chain carries TRBV5-1 and TRBJ1-6; the D is unclear. In germline, CDR1 is SGHRS, CDR2 YFSETQ. The V end lost 5 bases, the J end lost 6 bases, and 18 bases lay between the germline ends. The CDR3 sequence is 16 residues long. The CDR3 sequence is CASRKTENRGNSPLHF. The CDR3 nucleotides are TGCGCCAGCAGAAAGACGGAGAATCGGGGTAATTCACCCCTCCACTTT.

This clone has more than one count but fewer than ten. The gene calls are TRBV7-9 and TRBJ2-3, with D perhaps being TRBD1 or TRBD2 (7 bases each). The CDR3 has 15 residues. V dropped 5 bases and J dropped 4 bases, with 16 bases sitting between them. The germline CDR1 and CDR2 sequences are SEHNR and FQNEAQ (reference sequence). The CDR3 loop is CASSVEQGRADTQYF. DNA of the CDR3: TGTGCCAGCAGCGTCGAACAGGGGAGGGCAGATACGCAGTATTTT. The entire variable domain, with the rest obtained from reference TRBV7-9 and TRBJ2-3, is as follows: DTGVSQNPRHKITKRGQNVTFRCDPISEHNRLYWYRQTLGQGPEFLTYFQNEAQLEKSRLLSDRFSAERPKGSFSTLEIQRTEQGDSAMYLCASSVEQGRADTQYFGPGTRLTVL.

The J gene is TRBJ2-1, the V gene TRBV5-1, with D unresolved. CDR1 is SGHRS and CDR2 is YFSETQ in the germline V gene. The CDR3 covers 16 residues. The V and J ends lost 0 bases and 0 bases respectively, with 10 bases between them. Here the CDR3 DNA reads TGCGCCAGCAGCTTGGGTCGGGCCAGCTCCTACAATGAGCAGTTCTTC. This sequence encodes CASSLGRASSYNEQFF. The full variable domain, rest sourced from reference TRBV5-1 and TRBJ2-1, is KAGVTQTPRYLIKTRGQQVTLSCSPISGHRSVSWYQQTPGQGLQFLFEYFSETQRNKGNFPGRFSGRQFSNSRSEMNVSTLELGDSALYLCASSLGRASSYNEQFFGPGTRLTVL.

The chain uses TRBV6-2 or TRBV6-3 and TRBJ1-2; possibly TRBD1 for D (5 bases). The germline V gene encodes CDR1 MNHEY and CDR2 SVGEGT. The V gene lost 2 bases and the J gene lost 6 bases, with 10 bases spanning the gap. This CDR3 has 13 amino acids. The CDR3 nucleotides are TGTGCCAGCAGTTACGGGGGAGTGGATGGCTACACCTTC. It specifies CASSYGGVDGYTF.

V gene TRBV9 combines with J gene TRBJ1-2; 7 nucleotides match TRBD1. V dropped 1 base and J dropped 8; count of bases not matched to a gene: 8. This CDR3 has 14 residues. Germline CDR1 is SGDLS and CDR2 is YYNGEE. The CDR3 reads CASSVREGAGGYTF. The CDR3 nucleotides read TGTGCCAGCAGCGTAAGGGAGGGGGCGGGCGGCTACACCTTC.

The chain couples TRBV30 to TRBJ1-4; the D is unclear. Germline lookup yields CDR1 GTSNPN and CDR2 SVGIG (reference sequence). The CDR3 covers 14 residues. V gave up 1 base and J gave up 4 bases, with 10 bases separating them. CDR3 bases: TGTGCCTGGAGTGATCACAGAAATAATGAAAAACTGTTTTTT. Its protein product is CAWSDHRNNEKLFF.

The V and J genes are TRBV9 and TRBJ2-5; the match to TRBD2 covers 8 bases. CDR3 length: 16 residues. Germline-derived CDR1 and CDR2 are SGDLS and YYNGEE. The trim removed 0 bases at V and 1 base at J, leaving 5 bases unmatched. The CDR3 DNA reads TGTGCCAGCAGCGTAGGGCCAGCGGGGGCCCAAGAGACCCAGTACTTC. It yields the protein CASSVGPAGAQETQYF.

The chain uses TRBV28 and TRBJ2-7; 7 positions match TRBD2. V was clipped by 3 bases and J by 1 base; unmatched bases: 3. Per the germline V gene, CDR1 is MDHEN and CDR2 is SYDVKM. The CDR3 is 14 residues long. The CDR3 spells CASSLGGKSYEQYF. CDR3 bases: TGTGCCAGCAGTTTGGGGGGGAAATCCTACGAGCAGTACTTC. Full variable domain (outside the CDR3, taken from reference TRBV28 and TRBJ2-7): DVKVTQSSRYLVKRTGEKVFLECVQDMDHENMFWYRQDPGLGLRLIYFSYDVKMKEKGDIPEGYSVSREKKERFSLILESASTNQTSMYLCASSLGGKSYEQYFGPGTRLTVT.